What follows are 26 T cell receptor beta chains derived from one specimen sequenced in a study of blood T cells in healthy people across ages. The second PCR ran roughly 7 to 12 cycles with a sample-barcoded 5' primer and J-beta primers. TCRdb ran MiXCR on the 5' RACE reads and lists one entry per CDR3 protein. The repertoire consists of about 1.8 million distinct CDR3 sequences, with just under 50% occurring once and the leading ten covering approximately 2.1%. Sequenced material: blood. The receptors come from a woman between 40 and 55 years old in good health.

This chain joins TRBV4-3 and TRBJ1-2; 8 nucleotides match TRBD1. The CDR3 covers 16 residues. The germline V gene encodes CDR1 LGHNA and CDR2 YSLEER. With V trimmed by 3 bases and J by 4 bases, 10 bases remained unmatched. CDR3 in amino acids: CASSHSLPGGAYGYTF. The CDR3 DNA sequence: TGCGCCAGCAGCCATTCCTTACCAGGGGGCGCCTATGGCTACACCTTC.

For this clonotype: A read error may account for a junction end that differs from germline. CDR3 sequence reads: CSARDLGNQHF. The CDR3 DNA is TGCAGTGCGAGAGATCTGGGCAACCAGCATTTT. V gene TRBV20-1 combines with J gene TRBJ1-5; D uncertain. This CDR3 contains 11 residues. Germline CDR1 and CDR2: DFQATT and SNEGSKA (reference sequence).

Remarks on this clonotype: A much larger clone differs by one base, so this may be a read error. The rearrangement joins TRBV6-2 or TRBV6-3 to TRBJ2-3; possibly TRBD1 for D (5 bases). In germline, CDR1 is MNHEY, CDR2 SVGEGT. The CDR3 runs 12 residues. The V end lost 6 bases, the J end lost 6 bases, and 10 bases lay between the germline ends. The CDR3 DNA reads TGTGCCAGCAGCCGGAACAGGGATACGCAGTATTTT. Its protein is CASSRNRDTQYF.

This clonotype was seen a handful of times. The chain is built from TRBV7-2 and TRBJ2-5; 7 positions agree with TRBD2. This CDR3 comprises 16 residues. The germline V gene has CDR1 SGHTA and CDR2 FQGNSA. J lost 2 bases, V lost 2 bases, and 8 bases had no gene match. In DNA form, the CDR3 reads TGTGCCAGCAGCTTACCACAAGCGGGGTTGCAAGAGACCCAGTACTTC. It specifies CASSLPQAGLQETQYF.

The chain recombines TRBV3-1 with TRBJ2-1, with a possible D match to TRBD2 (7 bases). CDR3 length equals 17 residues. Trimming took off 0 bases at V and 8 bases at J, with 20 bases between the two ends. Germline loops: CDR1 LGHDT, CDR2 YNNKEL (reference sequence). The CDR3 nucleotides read TGTGCCAGCAGCCAAGAGATAGTTTGGGGGGGCGGGGATGAGCAGTTCTTC. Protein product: CASSQEIVWGGGDEQFF.

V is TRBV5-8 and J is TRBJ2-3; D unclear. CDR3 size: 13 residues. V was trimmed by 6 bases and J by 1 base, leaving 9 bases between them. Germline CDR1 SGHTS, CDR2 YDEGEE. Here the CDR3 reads CASTISGTDTQYF. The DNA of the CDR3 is TGTGCCAGCACTATTTCGGGCACAGATACGCAGTATTTT.

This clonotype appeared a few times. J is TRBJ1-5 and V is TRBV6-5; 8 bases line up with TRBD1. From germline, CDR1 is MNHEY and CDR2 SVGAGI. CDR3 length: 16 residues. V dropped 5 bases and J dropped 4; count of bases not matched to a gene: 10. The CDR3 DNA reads TGTGCCAGCAGTCGGGGACAGGAGATGGGGAATCAGCCCCAGCATTTT. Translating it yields CASSRGQEMGNQPQHF.

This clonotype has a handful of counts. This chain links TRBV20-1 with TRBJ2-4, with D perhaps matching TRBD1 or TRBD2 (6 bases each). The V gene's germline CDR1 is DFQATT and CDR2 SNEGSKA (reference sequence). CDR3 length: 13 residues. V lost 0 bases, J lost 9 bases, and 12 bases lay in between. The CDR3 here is CSARDGGLSIQYF. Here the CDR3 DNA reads TGCAGTGCTAGAGACGGGGGCCTTAGCATTCAGTACTTC.

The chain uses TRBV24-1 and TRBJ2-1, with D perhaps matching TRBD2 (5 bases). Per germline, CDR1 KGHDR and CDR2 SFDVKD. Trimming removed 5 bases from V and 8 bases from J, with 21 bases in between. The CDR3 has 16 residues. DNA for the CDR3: TGTGCCACCAGTGCCCCGACCGGGATCCCCTCGCATGAGCAGTTCTTC. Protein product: CATSAPTGIPSHEQFF.

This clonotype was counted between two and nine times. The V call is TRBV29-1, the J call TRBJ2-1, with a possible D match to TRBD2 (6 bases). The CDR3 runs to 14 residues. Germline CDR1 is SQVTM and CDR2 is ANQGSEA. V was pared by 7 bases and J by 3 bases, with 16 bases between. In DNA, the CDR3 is TGCAGCGCAGATAGCGGTTCCGACTACAATGAGCAGTTCTTC. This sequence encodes CSADSGSDYNEQFF.

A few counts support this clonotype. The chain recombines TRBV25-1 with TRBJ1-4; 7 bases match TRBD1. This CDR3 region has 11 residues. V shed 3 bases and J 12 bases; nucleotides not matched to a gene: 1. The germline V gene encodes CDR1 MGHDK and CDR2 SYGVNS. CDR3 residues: CASSDGTELFF. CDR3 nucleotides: TGTGCCAGCAGTGACGGGACAGAACTGTTTTTT.

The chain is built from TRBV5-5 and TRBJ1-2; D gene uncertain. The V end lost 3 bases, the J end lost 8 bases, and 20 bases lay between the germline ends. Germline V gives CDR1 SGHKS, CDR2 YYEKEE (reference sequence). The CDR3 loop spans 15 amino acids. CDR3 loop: CASSSNFMASHGYTF. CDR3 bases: TGTGCCAGCAGCTCGAACTTTATGGCCAGTCACGGCTACACCTTC.

This chain's CDR3 is CASSPGQVGHEQYF. The DNA of the CDR3 is TGCGCCAGCAGCCCAGGACAGGTGGGTCACGAGCAGTACTTC. The rearrangement joins TRBV5-1 to TRBJ2-5; 7 bases agree with TRBD1. The J call may be in error: the DNA end matches TRBJ2-7 better. Germline values: CDR1 SGHRS, CDR2 YFSETQ. The CDR3 contains 14 residues.

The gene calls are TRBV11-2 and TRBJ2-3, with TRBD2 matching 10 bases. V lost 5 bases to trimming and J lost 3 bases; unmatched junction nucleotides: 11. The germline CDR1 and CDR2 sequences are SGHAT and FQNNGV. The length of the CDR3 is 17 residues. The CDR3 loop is CASSMRAGGRVTDTQYF. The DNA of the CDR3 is TGTGCCAGCAGCATGCGAGCGGGGGGGCGAGTTACAGATACGCAGTATTTT.

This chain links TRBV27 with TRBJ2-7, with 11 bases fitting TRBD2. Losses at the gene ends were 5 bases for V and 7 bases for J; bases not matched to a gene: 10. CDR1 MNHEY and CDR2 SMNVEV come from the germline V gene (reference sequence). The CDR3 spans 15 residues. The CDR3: CASSGVAGGNNEQYF. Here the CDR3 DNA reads TGTGCCAGCAGTGGAGTAGCGGGGGGGAACAATGAGCAGTACTTC.

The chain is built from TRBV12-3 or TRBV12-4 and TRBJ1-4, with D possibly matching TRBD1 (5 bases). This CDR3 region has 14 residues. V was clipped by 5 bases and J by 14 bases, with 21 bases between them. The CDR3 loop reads CASSAGTVMKRLFF. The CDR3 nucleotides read TGTGCCAGCAGTGCAGGGACTGTAATGAAAAGGCTGTTTTTT.

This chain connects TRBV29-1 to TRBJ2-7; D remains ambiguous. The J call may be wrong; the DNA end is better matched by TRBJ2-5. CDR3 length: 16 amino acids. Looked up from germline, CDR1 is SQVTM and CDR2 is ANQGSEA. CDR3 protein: CSVDSWGGKSQETQYF. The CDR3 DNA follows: TGCAGCGTTGATTCTTGGGGTGGGAAGTCCCAGGAGACCCAGTACTTC.

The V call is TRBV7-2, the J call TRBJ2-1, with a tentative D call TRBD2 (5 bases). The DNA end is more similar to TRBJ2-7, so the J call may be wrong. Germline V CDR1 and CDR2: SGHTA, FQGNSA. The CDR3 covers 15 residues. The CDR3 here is CASSFARESYNEQYF. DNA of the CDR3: TGTGCCAGCAGCTTTGCTCGGGAATCCTACAATGAGCAGTACTTC.

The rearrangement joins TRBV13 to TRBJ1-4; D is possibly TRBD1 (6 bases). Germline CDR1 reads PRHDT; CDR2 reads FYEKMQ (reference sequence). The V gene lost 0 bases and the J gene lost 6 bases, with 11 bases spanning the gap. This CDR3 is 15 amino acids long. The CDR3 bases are TGTGCCAGCAGCTTAGGCCGAGGGGGAGATGAAAAACTGTTTTTT. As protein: CASSLGRGGDEKLFF.

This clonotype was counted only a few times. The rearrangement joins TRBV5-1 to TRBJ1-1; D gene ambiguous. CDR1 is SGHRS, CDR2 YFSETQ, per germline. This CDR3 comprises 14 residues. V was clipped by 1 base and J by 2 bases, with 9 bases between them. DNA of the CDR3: TGCGCCAGCAGCTTGAGTGACGCCAACACTGAAGCTTTCTTT. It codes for CASSLSDANTEAFF.

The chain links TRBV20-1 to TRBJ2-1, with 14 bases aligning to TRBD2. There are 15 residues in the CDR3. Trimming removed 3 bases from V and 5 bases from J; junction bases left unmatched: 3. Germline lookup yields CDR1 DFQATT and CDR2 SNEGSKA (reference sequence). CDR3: CSARGLAGVHNEQFF. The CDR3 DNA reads TGCAGTGCTAGGGGACTAGCGGGGGTACACAATGAGCAGTTCTTC.

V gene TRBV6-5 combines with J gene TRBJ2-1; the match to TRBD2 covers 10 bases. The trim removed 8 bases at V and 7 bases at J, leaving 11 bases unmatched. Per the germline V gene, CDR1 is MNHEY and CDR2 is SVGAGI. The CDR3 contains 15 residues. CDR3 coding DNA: TGTGCCAGCTGTCCAGCGGGGGGGCCTTGGAATGAGCAGTTCTTC. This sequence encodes CASCPAGGPWNEQFF.

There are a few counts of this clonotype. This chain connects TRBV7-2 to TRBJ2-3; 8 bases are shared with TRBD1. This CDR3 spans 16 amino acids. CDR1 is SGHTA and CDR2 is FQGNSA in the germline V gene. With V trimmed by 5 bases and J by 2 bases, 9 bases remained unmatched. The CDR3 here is CASSPSGQVNTDTQYF. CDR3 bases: TGTGCCAGCAGCCCTTCGGGACAGGTGAACACAGATACGCAGTATTTT.

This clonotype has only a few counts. The CDR3 protein is CASSQVYPDSNEQFF. DNA of the CDR3: TGCGCCAGCAGCCAAGTTTATCCTGATAGCAATGAGCAGTTCTTC. The chain uses TRBV4-3 and TRBJ2-1, with unresolved D. CDR3 length: 15 residues. V lost 1 base, J lost 6 bases, and 13 bases lay in between. CDR1 and CDR2 (germline): LGHNA, YSLEER.

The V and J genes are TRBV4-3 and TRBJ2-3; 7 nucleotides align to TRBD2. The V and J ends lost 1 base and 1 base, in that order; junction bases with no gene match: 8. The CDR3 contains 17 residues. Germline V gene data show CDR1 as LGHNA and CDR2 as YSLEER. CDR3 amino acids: CASSQVASGAGTDTQYF. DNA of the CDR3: TGCGCCAGCAGCCAAGTCGCGAGCGGGGCGGGCACAGATACGCAGTATTTT.

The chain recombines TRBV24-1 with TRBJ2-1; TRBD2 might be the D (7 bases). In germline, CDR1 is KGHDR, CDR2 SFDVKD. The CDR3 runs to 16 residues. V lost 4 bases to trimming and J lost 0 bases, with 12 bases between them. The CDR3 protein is CATSEGGGGSYNEQFF. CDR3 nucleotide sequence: TGTGCCACCAGTGAGGGAGGGGGAGGCTCCTACAATGAGCAGTTCTTC.